This T cell receptor beta chain was recovered during a study of immune characterization of retroperitoneal liposarcoma. TCRdb reprocessed the PCR reads with MiXCR, giving one entry per CDR3 protein. The sample consists of roughly 11,000 distinct CDR3 sequences, about 26% of them appearing once. By sample share, this clonotype is medium-sized. The CDR3 contains 15 residues. Germline lookup yields CDR1 MNHNY and CDR2 SVGAGI (reference sequence). With 5 bases clipped from V and 6 bases from J, the junction kept 7 bases outside the gene matches. This chain joins TRBV6-6 and TRBJ2-1, with TRBD1 matching over 10 bases. The TCR comes from a female donor with retroperitoneal liposarcoma. Sample: tumor tissue. CDR3 in amino acids: CASSTTGGRGNEQFF. The CDR3 bases are TGTGCCAGCAGTACGACAGGGGGCAGGGGCAATGAGCAGTTCTTC.